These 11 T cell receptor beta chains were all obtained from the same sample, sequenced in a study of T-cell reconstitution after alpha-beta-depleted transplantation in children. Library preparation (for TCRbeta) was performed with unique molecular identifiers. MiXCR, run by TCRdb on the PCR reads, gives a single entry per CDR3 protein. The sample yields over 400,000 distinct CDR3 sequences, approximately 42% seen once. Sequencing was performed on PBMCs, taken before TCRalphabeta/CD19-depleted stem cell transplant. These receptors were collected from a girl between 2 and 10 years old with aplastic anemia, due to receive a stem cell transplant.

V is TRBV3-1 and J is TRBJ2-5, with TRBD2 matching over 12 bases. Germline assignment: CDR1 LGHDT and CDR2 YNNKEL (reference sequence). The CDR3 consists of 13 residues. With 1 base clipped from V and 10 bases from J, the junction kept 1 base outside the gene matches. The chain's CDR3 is CASSQASGRGQYF. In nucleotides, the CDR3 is TGTGCCAGCAGCCAAGCTAGCGGGAGGGGCCAGTACTTC.

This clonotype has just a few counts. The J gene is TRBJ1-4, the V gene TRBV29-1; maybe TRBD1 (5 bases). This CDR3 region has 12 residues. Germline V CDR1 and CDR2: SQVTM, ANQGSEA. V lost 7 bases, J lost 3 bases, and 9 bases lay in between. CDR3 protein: CSARQSNEKLFF. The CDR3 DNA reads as TGCAGCGCTAGACAGTCTAATGAAAAACTGTTTTTT.

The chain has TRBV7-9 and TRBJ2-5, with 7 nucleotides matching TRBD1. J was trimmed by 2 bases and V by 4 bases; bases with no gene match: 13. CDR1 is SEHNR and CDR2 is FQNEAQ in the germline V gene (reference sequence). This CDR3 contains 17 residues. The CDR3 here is CASSWGLTRDSQETQYF. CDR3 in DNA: TGTGCCAGCAGCTGGGGCTTGACTCGGGACAGTCAAGAGACCCAGTACTTC.

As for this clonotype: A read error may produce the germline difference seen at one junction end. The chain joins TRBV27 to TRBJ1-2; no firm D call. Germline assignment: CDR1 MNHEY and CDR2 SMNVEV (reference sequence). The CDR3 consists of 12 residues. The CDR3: CASSQGPYGDTF. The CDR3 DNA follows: TGTGCCAGCAGTCAAGGTCCCTATGGCGACACCTTC.

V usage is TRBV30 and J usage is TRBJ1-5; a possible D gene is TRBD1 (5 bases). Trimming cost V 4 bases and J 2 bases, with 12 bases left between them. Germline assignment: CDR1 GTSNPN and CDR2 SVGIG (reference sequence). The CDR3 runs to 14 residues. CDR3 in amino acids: CAWKGNWGNQPQHF. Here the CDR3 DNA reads TGTGCCTGGAAGGGGAATTGGGGCAATCAGCCCCAGCATTTT.

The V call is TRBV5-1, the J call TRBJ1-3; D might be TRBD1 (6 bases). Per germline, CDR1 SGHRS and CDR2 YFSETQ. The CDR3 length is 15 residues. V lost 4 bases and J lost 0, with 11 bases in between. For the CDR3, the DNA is TGCGCCAGCAGCCTACAGGGCGTCTCTGGAAACACCATATATTTT. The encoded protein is CASSLQGVSGNTIYF.

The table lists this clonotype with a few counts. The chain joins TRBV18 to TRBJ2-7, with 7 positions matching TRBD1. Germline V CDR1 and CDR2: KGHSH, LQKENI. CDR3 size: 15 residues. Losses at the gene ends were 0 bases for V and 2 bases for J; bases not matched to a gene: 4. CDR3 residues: CASSPPETGPYEQYF. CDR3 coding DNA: TGTGCCAGCTCACCACCGGAGACAGGGCCCTACGAGCAGTACTTC.

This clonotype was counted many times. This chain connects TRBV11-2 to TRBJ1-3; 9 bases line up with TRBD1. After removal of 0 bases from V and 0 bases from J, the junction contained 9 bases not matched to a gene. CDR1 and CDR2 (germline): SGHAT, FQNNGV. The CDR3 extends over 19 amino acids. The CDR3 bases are TGTGCCAGCAGCTTAGATCCGGGGACAGGGTTCAGCTCTGGAAACACCATATATTTT. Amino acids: CASSLDPGTGFSSGNTIYF.

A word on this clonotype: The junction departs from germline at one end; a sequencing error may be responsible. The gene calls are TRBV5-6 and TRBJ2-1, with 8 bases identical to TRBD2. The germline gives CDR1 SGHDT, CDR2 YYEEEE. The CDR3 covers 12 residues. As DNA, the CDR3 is TGTGCCAGCAGCTTGGGAACTAGCGGTTCGGTCTTC. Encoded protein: CASSLGTSGSVF. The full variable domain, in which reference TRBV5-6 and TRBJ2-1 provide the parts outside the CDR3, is DAGVTQSPTHLIKTRGQQVTLRCSPKSGHDTVSWYQQALGQGPQFIFQYYEEEERQRGNFPDRFSGHQFPNYSSELNVNALLLGDSALYLCASSLGTSGSVFGPGTRLTVL.

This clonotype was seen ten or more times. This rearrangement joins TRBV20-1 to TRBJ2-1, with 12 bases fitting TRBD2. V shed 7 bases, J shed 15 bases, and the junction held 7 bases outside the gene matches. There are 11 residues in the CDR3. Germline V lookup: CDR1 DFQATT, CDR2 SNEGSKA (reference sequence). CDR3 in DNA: TGCAGTGTGACTAGCGGGAGCGGGGGGTTCTTC. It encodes CSVTSGSGGFF.

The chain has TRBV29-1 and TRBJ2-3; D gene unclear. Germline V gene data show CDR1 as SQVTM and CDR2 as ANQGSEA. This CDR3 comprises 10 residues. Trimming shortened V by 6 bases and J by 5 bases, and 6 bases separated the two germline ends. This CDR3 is CSVGEDTQYF. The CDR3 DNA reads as TGCAGCGTCGGAGAAGATACGCAGTATTTT.